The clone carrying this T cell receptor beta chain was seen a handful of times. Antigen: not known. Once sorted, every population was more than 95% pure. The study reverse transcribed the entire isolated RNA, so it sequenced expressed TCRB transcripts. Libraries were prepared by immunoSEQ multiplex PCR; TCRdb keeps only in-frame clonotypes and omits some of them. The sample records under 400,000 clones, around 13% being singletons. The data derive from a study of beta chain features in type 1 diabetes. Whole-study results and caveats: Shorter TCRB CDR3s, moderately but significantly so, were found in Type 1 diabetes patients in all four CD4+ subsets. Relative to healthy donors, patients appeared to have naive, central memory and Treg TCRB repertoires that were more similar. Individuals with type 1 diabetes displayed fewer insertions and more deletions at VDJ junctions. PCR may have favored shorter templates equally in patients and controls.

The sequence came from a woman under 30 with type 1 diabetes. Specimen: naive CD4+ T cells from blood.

CDR3 DNA sequence: TGTGCCAGCAGCGCAAGACAGGGGACTTACGAGCAGTACTTC. It is translated as CASSARQGTYEQYF. V usage is TRBV7-9 and J usage is TRBJ2-7; TRBD1 agrees at 8 bases. After removal of 5 bases from V and 4 bases from J, the junction contained 7 bases not matched to a gene. The germline V gene has CDR1 SEHNR and CDR2 FQNEAQ (reference sequence). The CDR3 extends over 14 amino acids.